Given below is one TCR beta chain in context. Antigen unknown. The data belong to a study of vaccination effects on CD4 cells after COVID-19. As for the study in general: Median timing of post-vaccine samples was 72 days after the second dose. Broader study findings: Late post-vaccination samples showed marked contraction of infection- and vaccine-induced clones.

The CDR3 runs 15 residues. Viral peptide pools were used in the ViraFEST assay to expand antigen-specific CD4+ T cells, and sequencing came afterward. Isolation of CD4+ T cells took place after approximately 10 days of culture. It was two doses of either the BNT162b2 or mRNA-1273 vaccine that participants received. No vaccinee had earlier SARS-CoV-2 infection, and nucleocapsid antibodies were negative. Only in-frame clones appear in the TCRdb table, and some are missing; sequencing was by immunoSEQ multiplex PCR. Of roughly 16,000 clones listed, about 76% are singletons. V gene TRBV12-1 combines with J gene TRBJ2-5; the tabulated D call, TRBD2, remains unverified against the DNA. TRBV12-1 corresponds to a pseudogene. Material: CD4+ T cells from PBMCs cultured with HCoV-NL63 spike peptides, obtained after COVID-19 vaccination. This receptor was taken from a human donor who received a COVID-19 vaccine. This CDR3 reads CASSLVEGGLETQYF. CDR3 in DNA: TGTGCCAGCAGCCTGGTTGAGGGGGGGCTGGAGACCCAGTACTTC.